This T cell receptor (beta chain) was identified in a study of cytomegalovirus exposure and HLA in healthy donors. A remark on this clone: As yet, its antigen is unknown.

The junction had 12 bases not matched to a gene; V was cut back by 2 bases and J by 10 bases. Germline-derived CDR1 and CDR2 are MDHEN and SYDVKM. The CDR3 loop spans 16 amino acids. The PCR had 60 Vbeta and 13 Jbeta primers. TCRdb's copy holds only in-frame clones and misses some; the assay was immunoSEQ multiplex PCR. This table has around 100,000 clones, 55% to 70% appearing once. General study findings and limits: TRBV6-2, TRBV6-3 and some other V segments were unresolvable in 87-base-pair reads. The authors listed over 150 TCR beta chains as cytomegalovirus-associated.

The chain recombines TRBV28 with TRBJ2-1; TRBD1 aligns across 9 bases. The sample comprised PBMCs. The receptor was isolated from a woman younger than 45 in good health and CMV-seronegative. The CDR3 sequence: CASSLAGQGTVGEQFF. CDR3 DNA: TGTGCCAGCAGTTTAGCTGGACAGGGGACTGTCGGAGAGCAGTTCTTC.